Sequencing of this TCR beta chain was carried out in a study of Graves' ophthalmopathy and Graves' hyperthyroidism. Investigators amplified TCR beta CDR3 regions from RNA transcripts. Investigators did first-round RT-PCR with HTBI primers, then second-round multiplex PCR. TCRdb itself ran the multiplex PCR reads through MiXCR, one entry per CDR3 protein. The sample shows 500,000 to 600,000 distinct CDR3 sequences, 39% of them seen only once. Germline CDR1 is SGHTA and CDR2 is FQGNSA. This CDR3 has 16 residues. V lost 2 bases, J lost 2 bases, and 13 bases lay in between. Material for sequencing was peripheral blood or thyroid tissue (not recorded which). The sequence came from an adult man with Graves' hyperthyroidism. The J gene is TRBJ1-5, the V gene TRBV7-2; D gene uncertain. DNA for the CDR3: TGTGCCAGCAGCTTAATGTCGGGTCCGGGCAATCAGCCCCAGCATTTT. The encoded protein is CASSLMSGPGNQPQHF.